This entry features one T cell receptor beta chain sequence. Caucasian individuals from Russia who were healthy and aged about 6 to 95 acted as donors. CDR3 length: 17 residues. The germline V gene encodes CDR1 SQVTM and CDR2 ANQGSEA. The ends were cut back, 3 bases at V and 2 bases at J, with 21 bases in the middle. This sample is drawn from a study of blood T cells in healthy people across ages. A second PCR, run for about 6 to 11 cycles, used a sample-barcoded 5' primer plus a J-beta primer mix. TCRdb reanalysed the 5' RACE reads using MiXCR and keeps one entry per CDR3 protein. The table includes over 600,000 distinct CDR3 sequences, around 21% detected once.

The gene calls are TRBV29-1 and TRBJ2-3; D is perhaps TRBD2 (6 bases). The receptor was isolated from an older man in good health. Sequencing was performed on blood. The chain's CDR3 is CSVDFGGRPTFTDTQYF. CDR3 bases: TGCAGCGTTGATTTCGGGGGAAGGCCCACCTTCACAGATACGCAGTATTTT.